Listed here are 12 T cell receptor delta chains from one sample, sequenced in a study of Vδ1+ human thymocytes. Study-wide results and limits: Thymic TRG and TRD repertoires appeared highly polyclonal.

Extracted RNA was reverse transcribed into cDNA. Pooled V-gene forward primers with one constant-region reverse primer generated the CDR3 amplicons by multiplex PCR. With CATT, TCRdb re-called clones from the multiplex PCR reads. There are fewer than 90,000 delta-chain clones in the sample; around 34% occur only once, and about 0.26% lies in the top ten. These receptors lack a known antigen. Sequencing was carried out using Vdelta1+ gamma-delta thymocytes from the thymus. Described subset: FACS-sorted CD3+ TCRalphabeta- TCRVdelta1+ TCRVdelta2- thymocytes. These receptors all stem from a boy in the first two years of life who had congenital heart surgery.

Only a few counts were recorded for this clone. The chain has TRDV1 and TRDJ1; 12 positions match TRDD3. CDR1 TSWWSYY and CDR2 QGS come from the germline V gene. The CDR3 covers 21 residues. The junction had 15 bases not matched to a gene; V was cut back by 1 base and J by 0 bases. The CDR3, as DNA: TGTGCTCTTGGGGAACCGCTCCTGGGGGATACGCGACATTATCACACCGATAAACTCATCTTT. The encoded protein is CALGEPLLGDTRHYHTDKLIF.

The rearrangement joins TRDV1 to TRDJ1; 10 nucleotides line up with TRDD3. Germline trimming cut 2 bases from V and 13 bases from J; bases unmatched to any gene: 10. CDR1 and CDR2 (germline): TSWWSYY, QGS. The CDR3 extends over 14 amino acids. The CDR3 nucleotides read TGTGCTCTTGGGGAATTACGGGGGGATACGTCCCACATCTTT. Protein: CALGELRGDTSHIF.

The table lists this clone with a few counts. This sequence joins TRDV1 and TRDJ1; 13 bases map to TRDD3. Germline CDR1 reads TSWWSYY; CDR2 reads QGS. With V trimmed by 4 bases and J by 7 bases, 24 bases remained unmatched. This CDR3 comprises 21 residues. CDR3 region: CALGVFPTDSLYWGIRVKLIF. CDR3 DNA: TGTGCTCTTGGGGTTTTTCCTACCGACAGTCTTTACTGGGGGATACGCGTTAAACTCATCTTT.

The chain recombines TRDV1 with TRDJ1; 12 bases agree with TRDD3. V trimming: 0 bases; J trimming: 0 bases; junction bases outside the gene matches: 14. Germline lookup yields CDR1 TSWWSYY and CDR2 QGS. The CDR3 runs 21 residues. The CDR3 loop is CALGELRSPLGDTLYTDKLIF. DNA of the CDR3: TGTGCTCTTGGGGAACTAAGGTCCCCGCTGGGGGATACGCTGTACACCGATAAACTCATCTTT.

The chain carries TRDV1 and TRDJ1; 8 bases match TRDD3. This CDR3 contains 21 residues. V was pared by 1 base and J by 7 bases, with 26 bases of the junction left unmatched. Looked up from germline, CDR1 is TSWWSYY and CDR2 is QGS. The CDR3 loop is CALGEHGGYLRGGGSRFKLIF. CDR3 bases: TGTGCTCTTGGGGAACACGGCGGTTATCTACGCGGTGGGGGATCCCGATTTAAACTCATCTTT.

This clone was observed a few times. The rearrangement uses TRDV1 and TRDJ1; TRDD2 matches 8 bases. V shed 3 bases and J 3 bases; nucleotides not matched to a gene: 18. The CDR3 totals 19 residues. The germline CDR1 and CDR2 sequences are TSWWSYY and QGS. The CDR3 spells CALGDALPTGGMGADKLIF. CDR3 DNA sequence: TGTGCTCTTGGGGATGCGCTTCCTACGGGCGGGATGGGGGCCGATAAACTCATCTTT.

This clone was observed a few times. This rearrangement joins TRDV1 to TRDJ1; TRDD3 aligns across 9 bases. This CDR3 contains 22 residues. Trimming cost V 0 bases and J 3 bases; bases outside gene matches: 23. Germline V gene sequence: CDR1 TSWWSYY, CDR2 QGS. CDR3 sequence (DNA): TGTGCTCTTGGGGAACTTTGGCCCCCTACCCACACTCTGGGGGATTCGGCCGATAAACTCATCTTT. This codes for CALGELWPPTHTLGDSADKLIF.

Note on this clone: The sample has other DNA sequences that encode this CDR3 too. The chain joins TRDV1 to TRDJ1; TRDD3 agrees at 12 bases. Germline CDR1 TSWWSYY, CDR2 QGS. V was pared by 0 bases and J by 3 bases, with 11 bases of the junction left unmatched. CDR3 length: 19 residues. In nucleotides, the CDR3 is TGTGCTCTTGGGGAACTCGTTCCTCTGGGGGATACGCAGGCCGATAAACTCATCTTT. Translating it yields CALGELVPLGDTQADKLIF.

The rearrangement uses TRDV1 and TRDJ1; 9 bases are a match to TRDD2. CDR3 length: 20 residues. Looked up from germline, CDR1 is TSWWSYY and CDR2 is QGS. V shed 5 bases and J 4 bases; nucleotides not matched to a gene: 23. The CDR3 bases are TGTGCTCTTGGGACACGACATCCCTTCCTACGCGAGGCTTGCGACGATAAACTCATCTTT. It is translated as CALGTRHPFLREACDDKLIF.

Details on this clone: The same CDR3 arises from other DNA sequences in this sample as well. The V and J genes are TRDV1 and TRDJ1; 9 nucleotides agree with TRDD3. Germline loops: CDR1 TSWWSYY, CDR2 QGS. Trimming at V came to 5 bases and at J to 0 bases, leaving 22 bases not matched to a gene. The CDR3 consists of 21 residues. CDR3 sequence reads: CALGSGSTSLGECSYTDKLIF. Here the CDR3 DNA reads TGTGCTCTTGGGTCTGGCTCTACATCACTGGGGGAATGCTCATACACCGATAAACTCATCTTT.

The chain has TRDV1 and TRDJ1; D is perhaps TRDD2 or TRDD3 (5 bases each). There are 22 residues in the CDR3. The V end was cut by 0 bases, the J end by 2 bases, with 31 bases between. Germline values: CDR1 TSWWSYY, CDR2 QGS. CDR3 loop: CALGELLAPLGAGFPRTDKLIF. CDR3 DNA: TGTGCTCTTGGGGAACTGCTAGCCCCTCTAGGGGCTGGGTTTCCTCGGACCGATAAACTCATCTTT.

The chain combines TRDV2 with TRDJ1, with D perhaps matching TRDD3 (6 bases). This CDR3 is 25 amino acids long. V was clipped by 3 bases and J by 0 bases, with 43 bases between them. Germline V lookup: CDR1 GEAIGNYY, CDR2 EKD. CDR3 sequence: CACDYGLAPLRDIHKAKNNTDKLIF. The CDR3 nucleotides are TGTGCCTGTGACTATGGCCTGGCCCCCCTGAGGGATATTCATAAGGCCAAAAACAACACCGATAAACTCATCTTT.